This T cell receptor beta chain was retrieved from a study of sequential checkpoint blockade in melanoma. Study information: Arm A got nivolumab then ipilimumab; arm B the reverse, 1:1.

CDR3 size: 12 residues. V lost 6 bases to trimming and J lost 8 bases; unmatched junction nucleotides: 5. Germline CDR1 SNHLY, CDR2 FYNNEI. Described treatment: randomized to nivolumab then ipilimumab (arm A) or the reverse (arm B). None of the patients previously received DNA-damaging chemotherapy. Live CD3+CD8+ CD19− CD56− cells were sorted from PBMCs. Measured with immunoSEQ multiplex PCR; TCRdb has only the in-frame clones, and not every one. Of 20,000 or so clones in the sample, about two thirds are singletons; the top ten hold 15% to 20%. The chain employs TRBV2 and TRBJ1-2, with 8 bases aligning to TRBD1. The sequencing used CD8+ T cells sorted from blood (inferred from file names), collected from a patient given nivolumab and ipilimumab in sequence. The receptor was isolated from a human donor with melanoma. DNA of the CDR3: TGTGCCAGCAGCACGACAGGGGTGGGCTACACCTTC. This codes for CASSTTGVGYTF.